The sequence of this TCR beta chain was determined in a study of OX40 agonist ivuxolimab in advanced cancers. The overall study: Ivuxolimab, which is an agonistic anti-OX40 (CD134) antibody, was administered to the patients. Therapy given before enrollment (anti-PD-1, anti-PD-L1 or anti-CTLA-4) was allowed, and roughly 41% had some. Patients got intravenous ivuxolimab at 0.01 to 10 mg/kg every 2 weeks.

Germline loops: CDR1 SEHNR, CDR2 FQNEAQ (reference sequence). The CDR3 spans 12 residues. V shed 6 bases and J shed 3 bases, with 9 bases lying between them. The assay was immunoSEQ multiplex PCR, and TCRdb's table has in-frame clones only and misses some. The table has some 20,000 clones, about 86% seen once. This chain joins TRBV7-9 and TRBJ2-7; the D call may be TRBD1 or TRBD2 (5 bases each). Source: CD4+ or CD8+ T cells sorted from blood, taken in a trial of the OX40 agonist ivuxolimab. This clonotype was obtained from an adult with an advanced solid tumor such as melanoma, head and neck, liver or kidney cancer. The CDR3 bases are TGTGCCAGCAGTCCTGGGGGCTACGAGCAGTACTTC. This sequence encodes CASSPGGYEQYF.